Here is one T cell receptor beta chain with its context. V lost 3 bases and J lost 8; bases outside the gene matches: 6. The CDR3 extends over 14 amino acids. Germline V gene lookup returns CDR1 SGHNT and CDR2 YYREEE (reference sequence). This sample is drawn from a study of shared clonotypes between healthy human individuals. Across the whole study: Three CD4 naive, three CD4 memory, two CD8 naive and one CD8 memory plate were used per donor.

The authors distributed each subset's genomic DNA evenly over several immunoSEQ plates. Per the original data handling: ImmunoSEQ gave junction-only sequences without quality scores, so filtering differed. TCRdb's copy holds only in-frame clones and misses some; the assay was immunoSEQ multiplex PCR. The V and J calls and clone size are taken from that table; D and trimming were inferred from the DNA. The profile shows roughly 2.5 million clones, 90% to 95% of them singletons. Material for sequencing was naive CD4+ T cells sorted from blood. Regarding subset: CD45RA+ positively selected. This clonotype originated in a man between 18 and 35 years old in good health. This chain uses TRBV5-4 with TRBJ2-1; 9 positions agree with TRBD2. CDR3 in DNA: TGTGCCAGCAGCTCCGGACTAGCGCAAGATGAGCAGTTCTTC. Its protein is CASSSGLAQDEQFF.